Sequencing of this TCR beta chain was carried out in a study of OX40 agonist ivuxolimab in advanced cancers. Study information: Patients got intravenous ivuxolimab at 0.01 to 10 mg/kg every 2 weeks.

Generated by immunoSEQ multiplex PCR, the TCRdb table keeps only in-frame clones and is missing some. The data hold about 67,000 clones, with approximately 90% observed a single time. The CDR3 is 15 amino acids. Germline CDR1 reads SGHRS; CDR2 reads YFSETQ. V lost 5 bases to trimming and J lost 5 bases; unmatched junction nucleotides: 9. For this clone: Its cognate antigen is unknown.

Broader study findings: Expanded peripheral T cell antigen specificity was not determined. More expanded clones were seen, on average, in CD8+ T cells than in CD4+.

The sequence was collected from an adult with an advanced solid tumor such as melanoma, head and neck, liver or kidney cancer. The gene calls are TRBV5-1 and TRBJ1-1; 10 bases are a match to TRBD1. The specimen was CD4+ or CD8+ T cells sorted from blood, collected in a trial of the OX40 agonist ivuxolimab. CDR3 in DNA: TGCGCCAGCAGTCGGGAGGGACAGGGGTTTACTGAAGCTTTCTTT. As protein: CASSREGQGFTEAFF.